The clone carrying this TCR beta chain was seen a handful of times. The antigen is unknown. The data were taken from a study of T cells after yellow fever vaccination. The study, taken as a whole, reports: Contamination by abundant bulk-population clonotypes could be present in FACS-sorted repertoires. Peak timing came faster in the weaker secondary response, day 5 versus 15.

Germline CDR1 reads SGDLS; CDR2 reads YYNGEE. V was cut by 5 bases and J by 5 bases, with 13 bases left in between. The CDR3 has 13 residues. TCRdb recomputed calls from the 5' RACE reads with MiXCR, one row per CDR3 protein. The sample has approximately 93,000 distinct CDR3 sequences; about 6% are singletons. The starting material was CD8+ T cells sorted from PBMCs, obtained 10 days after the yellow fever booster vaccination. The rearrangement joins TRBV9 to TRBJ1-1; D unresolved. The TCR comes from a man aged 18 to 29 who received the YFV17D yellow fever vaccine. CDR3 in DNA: TGTGCCAGCAGTGGAGACTCGGGGACTGAAGCTTTCTTT. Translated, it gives CASSGDSGTEAFF.